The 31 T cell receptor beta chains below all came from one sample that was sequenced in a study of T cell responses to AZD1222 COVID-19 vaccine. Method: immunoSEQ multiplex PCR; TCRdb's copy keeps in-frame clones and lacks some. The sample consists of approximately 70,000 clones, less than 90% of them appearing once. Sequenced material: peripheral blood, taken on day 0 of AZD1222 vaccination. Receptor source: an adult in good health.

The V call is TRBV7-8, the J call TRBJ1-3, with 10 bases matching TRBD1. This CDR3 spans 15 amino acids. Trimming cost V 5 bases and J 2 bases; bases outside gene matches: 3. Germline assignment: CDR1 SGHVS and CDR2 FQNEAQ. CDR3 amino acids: CASSQDRGPGNTIYF. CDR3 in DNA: TGTGCCAGCAGCCAAGACAGGGGGCCTGGAAACACCATATATTTT.

CDR3 DNA sequence: TGTGCCAGTACCGCGACAGGGCTTAACGAAAAACTGTTTTTT. This codes for CASTATGLNEKLFF. The chain recombines TRBV19 with TRBJ1-4, with 7 bases aligning to TRBD1. The CDR3 covers 14 residues. Losses at the gene ends were 7 bases for V and 8 bases for J; bases not matched to a gene: 10. Germline CDR1 and CDR2: LNHDA and SQIVND (reference sequence).

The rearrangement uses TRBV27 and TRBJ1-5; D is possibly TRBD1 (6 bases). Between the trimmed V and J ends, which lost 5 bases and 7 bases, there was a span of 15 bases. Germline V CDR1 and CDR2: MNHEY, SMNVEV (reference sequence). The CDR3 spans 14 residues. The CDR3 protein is CASSPQGPGQPQHF. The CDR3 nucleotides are TGTGCCAGCAGTCCACAGGGCCCGGGCCAGCCCCAGCATTTT.

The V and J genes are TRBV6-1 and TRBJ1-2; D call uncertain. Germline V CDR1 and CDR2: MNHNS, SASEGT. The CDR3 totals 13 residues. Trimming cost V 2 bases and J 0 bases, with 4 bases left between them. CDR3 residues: CASSELSNYGYTF. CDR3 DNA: TGTGCCAGCAGTGAACTATCTAACTATGGCTACACCTTC.

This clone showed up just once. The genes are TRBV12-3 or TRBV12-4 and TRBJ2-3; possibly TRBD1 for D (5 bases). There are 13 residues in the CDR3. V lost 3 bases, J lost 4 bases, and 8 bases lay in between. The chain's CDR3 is CASSFQGADTQYF. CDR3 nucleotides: TGTGCCAGCAGTTTTCAGGGCGCAGATACGCAGTATTTT.

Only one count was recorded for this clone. The CDR3 is CASSLGLNQPQHF. In DNA form, the CDR3 reads TGTGCCAGCAGTTTGGGCCTGAATCAGCCCCAGCATTTT. V gene TRBV12-3 or TRBV12-4 combines with J gene TRBJ1-5; no clear D. The V end lost 3 bases, the J end lost 4 bases, and 7 bases lay between the germline ends. The length of the CDR3 is 13 residues.

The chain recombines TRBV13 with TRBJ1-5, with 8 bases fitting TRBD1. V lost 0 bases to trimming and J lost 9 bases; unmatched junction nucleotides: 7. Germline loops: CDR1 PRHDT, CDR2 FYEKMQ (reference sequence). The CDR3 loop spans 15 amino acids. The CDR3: CASSLGDRDVGPQHF. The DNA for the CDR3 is TGTGCCAGCAGCTTAGGGGACAGGGACGTTGGGCCCCAGCATTTT. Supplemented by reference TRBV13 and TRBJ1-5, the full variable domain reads AAGVIQSPRHLIKEKRETATLKCYPIPRHDTVYWYQQGPGQDPQFLISFYEKMQSDKGSIPDRFSAQQFSDYHSELNMSSLELGDSALYFCASSLGDRDVGPQHFGDGTRLSIL.

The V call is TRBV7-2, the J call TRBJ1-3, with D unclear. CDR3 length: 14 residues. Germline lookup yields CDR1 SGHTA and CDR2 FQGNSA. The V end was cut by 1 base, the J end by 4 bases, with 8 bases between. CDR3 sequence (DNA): TGTGCCAGCAGCTTAGGTGTGGGGGGAAACACCATATATTTT. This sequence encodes CASSLGVGGNTIYF.

The CDR3 sequence is CASSSQGGNTEAFF. The CDR3 DNA reads TGCGCCAGCAGCTCACAGGGGGGTAACACTGAAGCTTTCTTT. This chain links TRBV5-1 with TRBJ1-1; the match to TRBD1 covers 8 bases. The V segment lost 3 bases and the J segment 2 bases; nucleotides outside the gene matches: 3. The length of the CDR3 is 14 residues. CDR1 is SGHRS, CDR2 YFSETQ, per germline.

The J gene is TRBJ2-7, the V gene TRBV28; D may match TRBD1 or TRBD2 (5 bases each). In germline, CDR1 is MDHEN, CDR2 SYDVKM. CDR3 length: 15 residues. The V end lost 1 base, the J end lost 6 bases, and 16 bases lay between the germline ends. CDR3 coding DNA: TGTGCCAGCAGTTTATCCCAGGTTTCGAGGGGCGAGCAGTACTTC. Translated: CASSLSQVSRGEQYF.

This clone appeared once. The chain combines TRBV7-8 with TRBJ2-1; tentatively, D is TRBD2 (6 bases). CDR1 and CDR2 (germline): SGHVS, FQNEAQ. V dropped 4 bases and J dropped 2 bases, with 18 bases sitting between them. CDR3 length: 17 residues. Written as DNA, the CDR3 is TGTGCCAGCAGCTCCGGCCGATCTAGCGCCCCCTACAATGAGCAGTTCTTC. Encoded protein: CASSSGRSSAPYNEQFF. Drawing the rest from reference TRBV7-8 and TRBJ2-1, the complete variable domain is GAGVSQSPRYKVAKRGQDVALRCDPISGHVSLFWYQQALGQGPEFLTYFQNEAQLDKSGLPSDRFFAERPEGSVSTLKIQRTQQEDSAVYLCASSSGRSSAPYNEQFFGPGTRLTVL.

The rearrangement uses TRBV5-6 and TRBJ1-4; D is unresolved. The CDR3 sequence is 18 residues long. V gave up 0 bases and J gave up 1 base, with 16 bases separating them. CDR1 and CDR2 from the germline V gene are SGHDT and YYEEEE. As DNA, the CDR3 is TGTGCCAGCAGCTTGGCCCTCGGGCTCCTTGGAACTAATGAAAAACTGTTTTTT. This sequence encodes CASSLALGLLGTNEKLFF.

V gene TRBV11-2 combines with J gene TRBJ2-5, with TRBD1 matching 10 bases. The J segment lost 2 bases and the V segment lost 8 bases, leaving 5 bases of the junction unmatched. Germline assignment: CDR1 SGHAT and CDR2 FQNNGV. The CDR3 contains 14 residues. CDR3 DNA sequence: TGTGCCAGCGTTGCGGACAGGGGGCAAGAGACCCAGTACTTC. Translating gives CASVADRGQETQYF. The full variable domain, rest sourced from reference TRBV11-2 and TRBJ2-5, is EAGVAQSPRYKIIEKRQSVAFWCNPISGHATLYWYQQILGQGPKLLIQFQNNGVVDDSQLPKDRFSAERLKGVDSTLKIQPAKLEDSAVYLCASVADRGQETQYFGPGTRLLVL.

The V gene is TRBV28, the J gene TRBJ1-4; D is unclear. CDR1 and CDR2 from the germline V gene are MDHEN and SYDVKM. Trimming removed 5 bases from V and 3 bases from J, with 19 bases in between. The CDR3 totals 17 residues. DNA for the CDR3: TGTGCCAGCAGTCCCCCTTTTGTGTGGGCAGCTAATGAAAAACTGTTTTTT. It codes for CASSPPFVWAANEKLFF.

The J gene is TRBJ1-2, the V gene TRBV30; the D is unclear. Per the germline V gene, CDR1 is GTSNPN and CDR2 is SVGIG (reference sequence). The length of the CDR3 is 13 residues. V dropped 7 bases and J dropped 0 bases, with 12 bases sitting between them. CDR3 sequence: CASRHQSNYGYTF. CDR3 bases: TGTGCCTCGAGACATCAGTCTAACTATGGCTACACCTTC.

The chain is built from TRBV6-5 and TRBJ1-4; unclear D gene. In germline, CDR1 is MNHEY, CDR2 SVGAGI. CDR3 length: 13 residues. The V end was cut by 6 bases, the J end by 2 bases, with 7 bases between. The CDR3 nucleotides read TGTGCCAGCAGAATTGCCACTAATGAAAAACTGTTTTTT. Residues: CASRIATNEKLFF.

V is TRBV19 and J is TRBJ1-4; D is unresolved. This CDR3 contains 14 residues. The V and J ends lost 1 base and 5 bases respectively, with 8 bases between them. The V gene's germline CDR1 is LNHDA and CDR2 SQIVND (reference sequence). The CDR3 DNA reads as TGTGCCAGTAGTATAGCTCGACTGAATGAAAAACTGTTTTTT. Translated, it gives CASSIARLNEKLFF.

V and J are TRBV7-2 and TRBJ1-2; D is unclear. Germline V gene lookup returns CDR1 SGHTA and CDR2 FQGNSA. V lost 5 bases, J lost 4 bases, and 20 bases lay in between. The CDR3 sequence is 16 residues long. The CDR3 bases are TGTGCCAGCAGCAAAACTTCCGGTGTGTTAGGCTATGGCTACACCTTC. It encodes CASSKTSGVLGYGYTF. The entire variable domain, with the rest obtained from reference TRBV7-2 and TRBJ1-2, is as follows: GAGVSQSPSNKVTEKGKDVELRCDPISGHTALYWYRQSLGQGLEFLIYFQGNSAPDKSGLPSDRFSAERTGGSVSTLTIQRTQQEDSAVYLCASSKTSGVLGYGYTFGSGTRLTVV.

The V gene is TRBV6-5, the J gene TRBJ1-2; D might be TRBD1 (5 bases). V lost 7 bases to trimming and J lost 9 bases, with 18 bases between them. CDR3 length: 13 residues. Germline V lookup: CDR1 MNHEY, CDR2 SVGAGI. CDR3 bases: TGTGCCAGCATCCGACTCGGGGGTCATAGCTACACCTTC. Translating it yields CASIRLGGHSYTF.

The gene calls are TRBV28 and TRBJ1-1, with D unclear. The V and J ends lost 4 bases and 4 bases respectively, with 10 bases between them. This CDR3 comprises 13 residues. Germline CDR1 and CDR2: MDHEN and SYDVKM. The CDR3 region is CASSSRLGTEAFF. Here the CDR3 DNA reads TGTGCCAGCAGTTCCCGGCTGGGCACTGAAGCTTTCTTT.

The DNA of the CDR3 is TGTGCCAGCAGCTCAAACTCCGGTATCCGAGGAAACACCATATATTTT. It is translated as CASSSNSGIRGNTIYF. The chain combines TRBV9 with TRBJ1-3; no firm D call. Germline V gene sequence: CDR1 SGDLS, CDR2 YYNGEE. Trimming removed 4 bases from V and 4 bases from J, with 18 bases in between. The CDR3 extends over 16 amino acids.

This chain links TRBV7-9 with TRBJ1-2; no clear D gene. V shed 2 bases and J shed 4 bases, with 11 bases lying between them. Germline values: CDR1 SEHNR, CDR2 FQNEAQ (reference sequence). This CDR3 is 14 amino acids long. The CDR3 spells CASSLTGESYGYTF. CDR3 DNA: TGTGCCAGCAGCTTAACGGGCGAAAGCTATGGCTACACCTTC.

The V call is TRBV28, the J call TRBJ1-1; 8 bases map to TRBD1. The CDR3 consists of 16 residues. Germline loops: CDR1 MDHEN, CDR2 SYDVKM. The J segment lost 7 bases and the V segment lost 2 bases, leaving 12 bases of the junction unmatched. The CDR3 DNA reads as TGTGCCAGCAGTTTAGGGGCGGGGACAGGAGCCGTTGAAGCTTTCTTT. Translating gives CASSLGAGTGAVEAFF. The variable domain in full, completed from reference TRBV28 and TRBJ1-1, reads DVKVTQSSRYLVKRTGEKVFLECVQDMDHENMFWYRQDPGLGLRLIYFSYDVKMKEKGDIPEGYSVSREKKERFSLILESASTNQTSMYLCASSLGAGTGAVEAFFGQGTRLTVV.

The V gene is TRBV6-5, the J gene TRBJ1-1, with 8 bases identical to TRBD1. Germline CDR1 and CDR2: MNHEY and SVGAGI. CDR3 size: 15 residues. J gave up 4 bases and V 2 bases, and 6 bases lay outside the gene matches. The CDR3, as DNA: TGTGCCAGCAGTTACCAGGGGACAGGAGGCACTGAAGCTTTCTTT. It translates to CASSYQGTGGTEAFF.

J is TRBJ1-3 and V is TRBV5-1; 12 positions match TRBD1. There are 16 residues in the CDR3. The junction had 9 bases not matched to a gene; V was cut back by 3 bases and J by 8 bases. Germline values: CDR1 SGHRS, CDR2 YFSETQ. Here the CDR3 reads CASSWRGTGGFDTIYF. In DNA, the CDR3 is TGCGCCAGCAGCTGGAGGGGGACAGGGGGCTTCGACACCATATATTTT. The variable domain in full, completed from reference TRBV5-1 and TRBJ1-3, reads KAGVTQTPRYLIKTRGQQVTLSCSPISGHRSVSWYQQTPGQGLQFLFEYFSETQRNKGNFPGRFSGRQFSNSRSEMNVSTLELGDSALYLCASSWRGTGGFDTIYFGEGSWLTVV.

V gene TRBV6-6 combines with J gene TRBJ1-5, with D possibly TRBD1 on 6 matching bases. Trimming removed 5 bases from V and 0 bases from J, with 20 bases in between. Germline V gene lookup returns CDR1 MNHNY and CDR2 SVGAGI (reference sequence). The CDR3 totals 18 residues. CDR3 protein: CASSPAGGGWVSNQPQHF. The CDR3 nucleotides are TGTGCCAGCAGTCCTGCTGGAGGGGGGTGGGTTAGCAATCAGCCCCAGCATTTT.

CDR3 residues: CASSANRDRGHHYSNQPQHF. CDR3 in DNA: TGTGCCAGCAGCGCTAACCGGGACAGGGGACACCACTATAGCAATCAGCCCCAGCATTTT. The J gene is TRBJ1-5, the V gene TRBV6-6, with 10 nucleotides matching TRBD1. This CDR3 region has 20 residues. The V segment lost 6 bases and the J segment 0 bases; nucleotides outside the gene matches: 17. CDR1 and CDR2 (germline): MNHNY, SVGAGI (reference sequence).

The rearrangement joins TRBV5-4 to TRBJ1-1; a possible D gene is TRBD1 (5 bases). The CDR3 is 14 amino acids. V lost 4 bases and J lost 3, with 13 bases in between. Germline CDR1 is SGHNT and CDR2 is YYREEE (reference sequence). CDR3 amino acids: CASSPSGRDTEAFF. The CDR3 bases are TGTGCCAGCAGCCCCTCGGGCAGGGACACTGAAGCTTTCTTT.

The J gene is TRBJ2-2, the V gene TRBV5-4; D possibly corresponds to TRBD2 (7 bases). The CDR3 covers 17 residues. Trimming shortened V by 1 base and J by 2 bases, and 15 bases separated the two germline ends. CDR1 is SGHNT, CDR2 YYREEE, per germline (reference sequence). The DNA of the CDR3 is TGTGCCAGCAGCTTGCGCCGCGGGGGCCAAAACACCGGGGAGCTGTTTTTT. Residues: CASSLRRGGQNTGELFF. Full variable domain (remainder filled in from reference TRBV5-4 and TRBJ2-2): ETGVTQSPTHLIKTRGQQVTLRCSSQSGHNTVSWYQQALGQGPQFIFQYYREEENGRGNFPPRFSGLQFPNYSSELNVNALELDDSALYLCASSLRRGGQNTGELFFGEGSRLTVL.

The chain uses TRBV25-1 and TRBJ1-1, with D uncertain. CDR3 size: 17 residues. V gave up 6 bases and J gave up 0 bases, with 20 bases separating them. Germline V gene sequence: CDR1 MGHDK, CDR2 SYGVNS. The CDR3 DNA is TGTGCCAGCAGCCTCCGGGATTTTGATTTCATGAACACTGAAGCTTTCTTT. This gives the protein CASSLRDFDFMNTEAFF.

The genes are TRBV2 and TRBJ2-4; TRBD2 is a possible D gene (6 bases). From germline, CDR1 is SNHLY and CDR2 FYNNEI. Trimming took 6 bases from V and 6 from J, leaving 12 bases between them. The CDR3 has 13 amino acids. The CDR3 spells CASSAGEVNIQYF. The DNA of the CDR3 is TGTGCCAGCAGCGCCGGGGAGGTAAACATTCAGTACTTC.